One sample yielded the 31 T cell receptor beta chains listed below, sequenced in a study of blood T cell repertoires in COVID-19. Some clones are missing from TCRdb's copy, which holds only in-frame ones; the method was immunoSEQ multiplex PCR. The repertoire includes 120,000 or so clones, over 65% of them detected once, and about 3.8% sits in the top ten. The sequenced material came from peripheral blood. Receptors originate from a man in his fifties or sixties with acute or convalescent COVID-19.

The V gene is TRBV10-3, the J gene TRBJ2-6; D not resolved. The germline V gene encodes CDR1 ENHRY and CDR2 SYGVKD. V lost 10 bases, J lost 0 bases, and 10 bases lay in between. This CDR3 has 14 amino acids. CDR3 coding DNA: TGTGCCACCGATCCGGGCTCTGGGGCCAACGTCCTGACTTTC. It specifies CATDPGSGANVLTF.

The chain couples TRBV9 to TRBJ2-7, with D hard to call. Trimming cost V 0 bases and J 4 bases, with 14 bases left between them. Per the germline V gene, CDR1 is SGDLS and CDR2 is YYNGEE. The CDR3 is 15 amino acids. The CDR3 loop is CASSVDGGSLYEQYF. CDR3 nucleotide sequence: TGTGCCAGCAGCGTAGATGGCGGCTCCTTGTACGAGCAGTACTTC.

This clone was detected once. The genes are TRBV6-5 and TRBJ1-2, with D perhaps TRBD1 (6 bases). Trimming left V 4 bases short and J 2 bases short, with 14 bases between. Per germline, CDR1 MNHEY and CDR2 SVGAGI. The CDR3 is 15 amino acids. For the CDR3, the DNA is TGTGCCAGCAGTTCCCCGGGACACTCGAACTATGGCTACACCTTC. Translated: CASSSPGHSNYGYTF.

The chain uses TRBV18 and TRBJ1-1; D is unresolved. This CDR3 comprises 15 residues. Trimming stripped 3 bases from V and 0 bases from J, with 11 bases between. The germline V gene encodes CDR1 KGHSH and CDR2 LQKENI. The CDR3 nucleotides read TGTGCCAGCTCACCGCAACTTACAGTGAACACTGAAGCTTTCTTT. Protein product: CASSPQLTVNTEAFF.

This chain links TRBV15 with TRBJ1-2, with TRBD1 identical over 10 bases. The germline gives CDR1 LNHNV, CDR2 YYDKDF (reference sequence). This CDR3 contains 17 residues. V lost 3 bases to trimming and J lost 2 bases; unmatched junction nucleotides: 9. The CDR3 DNA sequence: TGTGCCACCAGCAGCGTTATGACAGGGGGCAAGAACTATGGCTACACCTTC. Amino acids: CATSSVMTGGKNYGYTF.

The chain couples TRBV6-5 to TRBJ1-5; D is unclear. The V gene lost 6 bases and the J gene lost 5 bases, with 11 bases spanning the gap. Germline lookup yields CDR1 MNHEY and CDR2 SVGAGI. This CDR3 has 13 residues. CDR3 sequence: CASRPQRDQPQHF. As DNA, the CDR3 is TGTGCCAGCAGACCACAGAGGGATCAGCCCCAGCATTTT.

This chain uses TRBV9 with TRBJ2-3, with 7 bases that match TRBD2. After removal of 3 bases from V and 3 bases from J, the junction contained 4 bases not matched to a gene. The germline V gene has CDR1 SGDLS and CDR2 YYNGEE. This CDR3 region has 14 residues. The CDR3 DNA follows: TGTGCCAGCAGCGCTTGGGGGGGGACAGATACGCAGTATTTT. Encoded protein: CASSAWGGTDTQYF.

The CDR3 DNA sequence: TGTGCCAGCAGCATTTCCGGAAACAGGGCCCCCGAGCAGTACTTC. Amino acid sequence: CASSISGNRAPEQYF. This chain connects TRBV11-3 to TRBJ2-7, with D perhaps matching TRBD1 (6 bases). Trimming pared 5 bases from V and 6 bases from J, leaving 20 bases between. Germline V lookup: CDR1 SGHNT, CDR2 YENEEA. There are 15 residues in the CDR3.

The V gene is TRBV28, the J gene TRBJ2-5; 8 nucleotides match TRBD2. Trimming took 3 bases from V and 5 from J; bases not matched to a gene: 8. Germline lookup yields CDR1 MDHEN and CDR2 SYDVKM. The CDR3 extends over 15 amino acids. CDR3 region: CASSFGGEIRETQYF. The CDR3 DNA reads as TGTGCCAGCAGTTTCGGGGGGGAGATACGGGAGACCCAGTACTTC.

The rearrangement joins TRBV15 to TRBJ2-1, with D possibly called TRBD1 or TRBD2 (5 bases each). V was shortened by 5 bases and J by 11 bases, with 13 bases between the two germline ends. Germline V gives CDR1 LNHNV, CDR2 YYDKDF (reference sequence). The CDR3 is 12 amino acids. Here the CDR3 reads CATSGGHPKQFF. CDR3 DNA sequence: TGTGCCACCAGCGGAGGACATCCGAAGCAGTTCTTC.

There are a few counts of this clone. This rearrangement joins TRBV19 to TRBJ2-3, with TRBD2 identical over 9 bases. V shed 2 bases and J 3 bases; nucleotides not matched to a gene: 12. The CDR3 has 18 residues. CDR1 is LNHDA and CDR2 is SQIVND in the germline V gene (reference sequence). CDR3 sequence reads: CASSIIGASAGGTDTQYF. In DNA form, the CDR3 reads TGTGCCAGTAGTATAATAGGGGCTTCGGCGGGAGGGACAGATACGCAGTATTTT.

The chain joins TRBV7-3 to TRBJ2-3; 7 bases are shared with TRBD2. Germline loops: CDR1 SGHTA, CDR2 FQGTGA. V was clipped by 5 bases and J by 6 bases; unmatched bases: 8. The CDR3 spans 14 residues. For the CDR3, the DNA is TGTGCCAGCAGCGGGGCTAGCGGAGGGGATACGCAGTATTTT. This translates into CASSGASGGDTQYF.

Concerning this clone itself: At one end the junction does not follow the germline gene, possibly because of a read error. The chain links TRBV7-7 to TRBJ2-5; unclear D gene. CDR1 is SSHAT and CDR2 is FNYEAQ in the germline V gene (reference sequence). CDR3 length: 14 residues. CDR3 DNA: TGTGCTAGCAGCTTAGGTAGAAGACAAGAGACCCAGTACTTC. This sequence encodes CASSLGRRQETQYF.

The chain combines TRBV30 with TRBJ2-5; D might be TRBD1 (6 bases). Deletions cut 4 bases from V and 1 base from J, with 13 bases between. The CDR3 is made up of 14 amino acids. Per germline, CDR1 GTSNPN and CDR2 SVGIG (reference sequence). Here the CDR3 DNA reads TGTGCCTGGACAGTCCTGGACAGCCAAGAGACCCAGTACTTC. This translates into CAWTVLDSQETQYF.

V and J are TRBV5-1 and TRBJ2-6; no reliable D call. This CDR3 is 16 amino acids long. V was trimmed by 2 bases and J by 2 bases, leaving 11 bases between them. In germline, CDR1 is SGHRS, CDR2 YFSETQ. Here the CDR3 DNA reads TGCGCCAGCAGCTTTTTTAGTGAGGCTGGGGCCAACGTCCTGACTTTC. Amino acid sequence: CASSFFSEAGANVLTF.

The rearrangement uses TRBV7-3 and TRBJ2-7; TRBD1 matches at 8 bases. CDR3 length: 15 amino acids. CDR1 and CDR2 from the germline V gene are SGHTA and FQGTGA. V trimming: 5 bases; J trimming: 7 bases; junction bases outside the gene matches: 13. CDR3 in DNA: TGTGCCAGCAGCCAGGGGTCAGGGGGCGCGAAAGAGCAGTACTTC. The encoded protein is CASSQGSGGAKEQYF.

This clone is a singleton in its sample. J is TRBJ2-3 and V is TRBV5-6; 7 nucleotides match TRBD2. Germline CDR1 SGHDT, CDR2 YYEEEE. This CDR3 contains 17 residues. The junction had 8 bases not matched to a gene; V was cut back by 0 bases and J by 1 base. CDR3 sequence: CASSLGPGLAGTDTQYF. The CDR3 nucleotides read TGTGCCAGCAGCTTGGGGCCAGGGCTAGCGGGCACAGATACGCAGTATTTT.

V is TRBV19 and J is TRBJ2-2, with 7 bases aligning to TRBD2. J was trimmed by 7 bases and V by 3 bases; bases with no gene match: 8. The CDR3 runs to 15 residues. Germline V lookup: CDR1 LNHDA, CDR2 SQIVND (reference sequence). The CDR3 region has the DNA TGTGCCAGTAGTATTATCCCGGGAGGTGACGGGGAGCTGTTTTTT. This translates into CASSIIPGGDGELFF.

The chain employs TRBV19 and TRBJ1-1, with 10 positions matching TRBD1. Losses at the gene ends were 5 bases for V and 1 base for J; bases not matched to a gene: 7. Germline lookup yields CDR1 LNHDA and CDR2 SQIVND (reference sequence). The CDR3 runs to 16 residues. The CDR3 region is CASSSTGGATNTEAFF. The CDR3 DNA is TGTGCCAGTAGTTCGACAGGGGGCGCGACGAACACTGAAGCTTTCTTT. The whole variable domain, remainder taken from reference TRBV19 and TRBJ1-1, is DGGITQSPKYLFRKEGQNVTLSCEQNLNHDAMYWYRQDPGQGLRLIYYSQIVNDFQKGDIAEGYSVSREKKESFPLTVTSAQKNPTAFYLCASSSTGGATNTEAFFGQGTRLTVV.

The chain has TRBV28 and TRBJ1-2, with D perhaps TRBD1 (6 bases). The V and J ends lost 5 bases and 1 base respectively, with 14 bases between them. The CDR3 contains 15 residues. Germline lookup yields CDR1 MDHEN and CDR2 SYDVKM. CDR3 bases: TGTGCCAGCAGTCCGCATGGACAGTTTAACTATGGCTACACCTTC. This encodes CASSPHGQFNYGYTF.

In its sample, this clone was seen a few times. This rearrangement joins TRBV3-1 (or the pseudogene TRBV3-2) to TRBJ2-1; 7 bases line up with TRBD1. V lost 1 base and J lost 8; bases outside the gene matches: 2. The germline CDR1 and CDR2 sequences are LGHDT and YNNKEL (reference sequence). The length of the CDR3 is 13 residues. The CDR3 protein is CASSQGQGDEQFF. The CDR3 DNA sequence: TGTGCCAGCAGCCAAGGACAGGGCGATGAGCAGTTCTTC.

J is TRBJ1-3 and V is TRBV28; D unresolved. Germline V CDR1 and CDR2: MDHEN, SYDVKM. This CDR3 comprises 17 residues. The ends were cut back, 5 bases at V and 4 bases at J, with 21 bases in the middle. CDR3 sequence: CASSPGGGFRGGNTIYF. The DNA of the CDR3 is TGTGCCAGCAGTCCGGGAGGCGGATTTCGTGGAGGAAACACCATATATTTT.

Concerning this clone: At one of its ends the junction is not consistent with the germline gene, which may arise from a read error. The chain joins TRBV7-7 to TRBJ2-7; weak D call: TRBD1 (6 bases). The CDR3 contains 14 residues. Germline V gene lookup returns CDR1 SSHAT and CDR2 FNYEAQ (reference sequence). CDR3 bases: TGTGCTAGCAGCTTAGGGACAAACTCCTACGAGCAGTACTTC. Amino acid sequence: CASSLGTNSYEQYF. Variable domain in full (rest from reference TRBV7-7 and TRBJ2-7): GAGVSQSPRYKVTKRGQDVTLRCDPISSHATLYWYQQALGQGPEFLTYFNYEAQPDKSGLPSDRFSAERPEGSISTLTIQRTEQRDSAMYRCASSLGTNSYEQYFGPGTRLTVT.

This chain connects TRBV10-3 to TRBJ1-1; TRBD1 matches at 8 bases. The germline CDR1 and CDR2 sequences are ENHRY and SYGVKD. The CDR3 runs to 14 residues. V dropped 9 bases and J dropped 5; count of bases not matched to a gene: 11. DNA of the CDR3: TGTGCCATTGGGGCTTCGACAGGGGAAACTGAAGCTTTCTTT. This translates into CAIGASTGETEAFF.

The rearrangement links TRBV7-9 to TRBJ2-7; 8 bases fit TRBD2. The CDR3 extends over 13 amino acids. Germline V gene lookup returns CDR1 SEHNR and CDR2 FQNEAQ (reference sequence). Trimming took 4 bases from V and 7 from J; bases not matched to a gene: 6. CDR3 sequence reads: CASSWGAGGEQYF. CDR3 in DNA: TGTGCCAGCAGCTGGGGGGCGGGGGGAGAGCAGTACTTC.

The chain combines TRBV19 with TRBJ2-1; 8 bases align to TRBD2. The CDR3 is made up of 17 amino acids. V shed 4 bases and J 4 bases; nucleotides not matched to a gene: 12. Germline V lookup: CDR1 LNHDA, CDR2 SQIVND (reference sequence). CDR3 DNA: TGTGCCAGTAGTAGACCTCCAACTAGCGGAACTTACAATGAGCAGTTCTTC. Translating it yields CASSRPPTSGTYNEQFF.

This clone was observed a handful of times. This rearrangement joins TRBV28 to TRBJ1-2; D unresolved. V dropped 2 bases and J dropped 6 bases, with 22 bases sitting between them. The CDR3 is 17 amino acids. CDR1 is MDHEN, CDR2 SYDVKM, per germline. CDR3 in DNA: TGTGCCAGCAGTTTAAGCCGTAAATCGTTCGGAGGCGATGGCTACACCTTC. Its translation is CASSLSRKSFGGDGYTF.

This clone was observed a single time. The chain recombines TRBV7-9 with TRBJ1-2; 7 bases are a match to TRBD1. Trimming removed 4 bases from V and 7 bases from J; junction bases left unmatched: 9. CDR3 length: 14 amino acids. Germline loops: CDR1 SEHNR, CDR2 FQNEAQ (reference sequence). CDR3 DNA sequence: TGTGCCAGCAGCTCACTCCAGGGGGTTCTTGGCTACACCTTC. It translates to CASSSLQGVLGYTF.

The genes are TRBV28 and TRBJ1-6, with 7 bases aligning to TRBD1. The CDR3 has 15 residues. The junction had 9 bases not matched to a gene; V was cut back by 7 bases and J by 6 bases. CDR1 is MDHEN, CDR2 SYDVKM, per germline. The DNA of the CDR3 is TGTGCCAGCATTCTTGACAGGGCCTTTAATTCACCCCTCCACTTT. As protein: CASILDRAFNSPLHF.

V gene TRBV27 combines with J gene TRBJ2-1, with a tentative D call TRBD2 (6 bases). This CDR3 has 14 amino acids. Trimming left V 7 bases short and J 4 bases short, with 14 bases between. Germline V CDR1 and CDR2: MNHEY, SMNVEV (reference sequence). Here the CDR3 DNA reads TGTGCCAGCACTTCGGAGGGCCATTACAATGAGCAGTTCTTC. It translates to CASTSEGHYNEQFF.

This clone was counted only a few times. The chain is built from TRBV30 and TRBJ2-5; 12 nucleotides line up with TRBD2. The CDR3 loop spans 15 amino acids. Per germline, CDR1 GTSNPN and CDR2 SVGIG (reference sequence). V trimming: 0 bases; J trimming: 5 bases; junction bases outside the gene matches: 4. CDR3 nucleotides: TGTGCCTGGAGTGTAGGGACTAGCGGGTGGGAGACCCAGTACTTC. Its protein is CAWSVGTSGWETQYF.